The 13 T cell receptor beta chains below come from one sample, sequenced in a study of blood T cells in healthy people across ages. The authors ran a second PCR of roughly 6 to 12 cycles using a sample-barcoded 5' primer and a J-beta primer mix. TCRdb re-called the 5' RACE reads with MiXCR, one entry per CDR3 protein. Here the sample spans about 1 million distinct CDR3 sequences, about 25% being singletons. The same sample was also studied in work on T cells of mothers and their children.

Input material: blood. The receptors come from a girl aged 2-15 years in good health.

In this sample, this clonotype turned up a few times. At one end, the junction sequence differs from germline, possibly due to a read error. V and J are TRBV19 and TRBJ2-1; no definite D call. The CDR3 spans 8 residues. Germline CDR1 and CDR2: LNHDA and SQIVND (reference sequence). The CDR3 region has the DNA TGTGCCAGTCTCGAGCGGTTCTTC. Its translation is CASLERFF.

V gene TRBV29-1 combines with J gene TRBJ2-5; a weak D match, TRBD2 (7 bases). In germline, CDR1 is SQVTM, CDR2 ANQGSEA. The CDR3 contains 13 residues. The CDR3 reads CSGGASAWETQYF. CDR3 coding DNA: TGCAGTGGGGGGGCTAGCGCCTGGGAGACCCAGTACTTC.

J is TRBJ1-5 and V is TRBV6-6; D possibly corresponds to TRBD1 (6 bases). The CDR3 runs to 15 residues. Germline values: CDR1 MNHNY, CDR2 SVGAGI (reference sequence). V lost 5 bases and J 2 bases, leaving 13 bases between the germline ends. CDR3 coding DNA: TGTGCCAGCAGTACCCGGGGGGGCGGCAATCAGCCCCAGCATTTT. Translating it yields CASSTRGGGNQPQHF.

The rearrangement links TRBV6-1 to TRBJ1-5; D is possibly TRBD1 (6 bases). The germline V and J ends were trimmed by 9 bases and 4 bases, with 19 bases remaining between them. Germline V gene lookup returns CDR1 MNHNS and CDR2 SASEGT. The CDR3 contains 15 residues. The CDR3 DNA sequence: TGTGCCAGTAAGCCGACCGGGACACTTAATCAGCCCCAGCATTTT. Translating it yields CASKPTGTLNQPQHF.

V gene TRBV20-1 combines with J gene TRBJ2-1; a possible D gene is TRBD2 (6 bases). From germline, CDR1 is DFQATT and CDR2 SNEGSKA (reference sequence). This CDR3 contains 16 residues. The ends were cut back, 3 bases at V and 1 base at J, with 16 bases in the middle. CDR3: CSASAHGSVSYNEQFF. The CDR3 region has the DNA TGCAGTGCTAGCGCCCACGGGAGTGTTTCCTACAATGAGCAGTTCTTC.

The genes are TRBV18 and TRBJ1-2; D unresolved. The CDR3 loop spans 15 amino acids. CDR1 KGHSH and CDR2 LQKENI come from the germline V gene. The V end lost 2 bases, the J end lost 4 bases, and 14 bases lay between the germline ends. This CDR3 is CASSPREAEFYGYTF. The CDR3 region has the DNA TGTGCCAGCTCACCAAGAGAAGCTGAATTCTATGGCTACACCTTC. Variable domain in full (rest from reference TRBV18 and TRBJ1-2): NAGVMQNPRHLVRRRGQEARLRCSPMKGHSHVYWYRQLPEEGLKFMVYLQKENIIDESGMPKERFSAEFPKEGPSILRIQQVVRGDSAAYFCASSPREAEFYGYTFGSGTRLTVV.

This chain connects TRBV5-1 to TRBJ2-3, with D possibly TRBD1 on 6 matching bases. This CDR3 is built from 16 residues. Looked up from germline, CDR1 is SGHRS and CDR2 is YFSETQ. With 4 bases removed from V and 0 bases from J, the gap between germline ends came to 15 bases. The CDR3 sequence is CASSPGQSPSTDTQYF. The CDR3 DNA reads as TGCGCCAGCAGCCCTGGACAGTCGCCTAGCACAGATACGCAGTATTTT.

The sample holds one count of this clonotype. The junction differs from germline at one of its ends, possibly a read error. This CDR3 is CSARAEGRDTEAFF. The CDR3 bases are TGCAGTGCCAGAGCCGAGGGGCGGGACACTGAAGCTTTCTTT. The chain links TRBV20-1 to TRBJ1-1; D may be TRBD1 (5 bases). The CDR3 length is 14 residues. Per the germline V gene, CDR1 is DFQATT and CDR2 is SNEGSKA (reference sequence).

This clonotype was seen only a few times. The J gene is TRBJ2-5, the V gene TRBV2; D is possibly TRBD1 or TRBD2 (5 bases each). V lost 8 bases and J 6 bases, leaving 13 bases between the germline ends. CDR1 is SNHLY, CDR2 FYNNEI, per germline. The CDR3 loop spans 12 amino acids. The CDR3 DNA is TGTGCCAGCGGGGGAAACAGGCAGACCCAGTACTTC. Encoded protein: CASGGNRQTQYF. Filled out from reference TRBV2 and TRBJ2-5, the complete variable domain reads EPEVTQTPSHQVTQMGQEVILRCVPISNHLYFYWYRQILGQKVEFLVSFYNNEISEKSEIFDDQFSVERPDGSNFTLKIRSTKLEDSAMYFCASGGNRQTQYFGPGTRLLVL.

The CDR3 sequence: CASSAQGLYNEQFF. The CDR3 region has the DNA TGTGCCAGCAGCGCACAGGGACTTTACAATGAGCAGTTCTTC. The chain uses TRBV9 and TRBJ2-1; D could derive from TRBD1 or TRBD2 (6 bases each). The V end was cut by 3 bases, the J end by 4 bases, with 11 bases between. Germline V gives CDR1 SGDLS, CDR2 YYNGEE. The CDR3 runs to 14 residues.

V usage is TRBV9 and J usage is TRBJ2-6; 7 bases fit TRBD2. The V gene end was trimmed by 4 bases and the J gene end by 3 bases; junction bases not matched to a gene: 4. The CDR3 runs 15 residues. Germline CDR1 SGDLS, CDR2 YYNGEE. The CDR3 spells CASSPGRGGANVLTF. CDR3 DNA: TGTGCCAGCAGCCCAGGGAGGGGTGGGGCCAACGTCCTGACTTTC.

V gene TRBV27 combines with J gene TRBJ1-2; unclear D gene. Germline V gene sequence: CDR1 MNHEY, CDR2 SMNVEV (reference sequence). This CDR3 has 13 amino acids. V was cut by 4 bases and J by 10 bases, with 16 bases left in between. The CDR3 spells CASSSNDGRNYTF. Here the CDR3 DNA reads TGTGCCAGCAGTTCAAACGACGGACGGAACTACACCTTC.

The chain uses TRBV5-1 and TRBJ1-2; D is ambiguous. Germline CDR1 and CDR2: SGHRS and YFSETQ. The CDR3 has 15 amino acids. Trimming left V 3 bases short and J 8 bases short, with 20 bases between. CDR3 residues: CASSWNPQEPGGYTF. The CDR3 bases are TGCGCCAGCAGCTGGAACCCTCAGGAGCCTGGCGGCTACACCTTC.